This T cell receptor beta chain was identified in a study of Graves' ophthalmopathy and Graves' hyperthyroidism. Amplified material comprised TCR beta CDR3 regions derived from RNA transcripts. RT-PCR was first run with HTBI primers, then multiplex PCR in a second round. TCRdb passed the multiplex PCR reads through MiXCR, listing each CDR3 protein once. This table holds about 740,000 distinct CDR3 sequences, around 40% found once. This clonotype was seen at least ten times. What it binds is unknown. Ophthalmopathy donors showed moderate-to-severe activity, CAS ≥3, NOSPECS ≥4 and a duration under 3 months. Clinicians diagnosed using symptoms, serum thyroxine, TRAb, thyroid ultrasound and orbital computed tomography. Out of 9 to 10 ml of fresh peripheral blood, PBMCs were obtained. Study results and limitations: Sensitivity reached more than 70% and specificity approximately 72% when the model predicted ophthalmopathy progression.

Sample: peripheral blood. The receptor was derived from an adult man with Graves' ophthalmopathy.

Written as DNA, the CDR3 is TGCAGCGTTGATCCCGCAGGGAGAGGCTACACCTTC. Translating it yields CSVDPAGRGYTF. This rearrangement joins TRBV29-1 to TRBJ1-2; a weak D match, TRBD1 (5 bases). Per the germline V gene, CDR1 is SQVTM and CDR2 is ANQGSEA. The CDR3 runs 12 residues. V was shortened by 3 bases and J by 8 bases, with 13 bases between the two germline ends.